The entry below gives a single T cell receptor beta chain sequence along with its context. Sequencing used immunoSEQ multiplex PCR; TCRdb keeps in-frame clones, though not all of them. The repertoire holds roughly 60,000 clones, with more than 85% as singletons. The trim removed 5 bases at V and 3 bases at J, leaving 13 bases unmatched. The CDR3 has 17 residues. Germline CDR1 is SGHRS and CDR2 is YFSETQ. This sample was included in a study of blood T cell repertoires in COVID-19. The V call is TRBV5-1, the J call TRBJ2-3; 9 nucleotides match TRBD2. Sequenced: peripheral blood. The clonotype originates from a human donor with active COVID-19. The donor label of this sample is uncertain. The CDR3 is CASSPFAGGTNTDTQYF. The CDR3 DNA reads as TGCGCCAGCAGTCCCTTTGCGGGGGGGACGAATACAGATACGCAGTATTTT.